The 16 T cell receptor beta chains below all came from one sample that was sequenced in a study of early T cells in non-severe SARS-CoV-2 infection. TCRdb recomputed calls from the 5' RACE reads with MiXCR, one row per CDR3 protein. The repertoire holds tens of thousands of distinct CDR3 sequences, roughly 15% seen once, with approximately 4% in the top ten. Here the sequenced sample was whole blood, taken at baseline. Receptors were obtained from an adult who was a healthcare worker with PCR-confirmed SARS-CoV-2 infection or an uninfected control (not recorded which).

This clonotype was observed a few times. The chain joins TRBV18 to TRBJ1-2, with TRBD1 matching 7 bases. The CDR3 is made up of 16 amino acids. Germline CDR1 KGHSH, CDR2 LQKENI. V was pared by 0 bases and J by 4 bases, with 8 bases of the junction left unmatched. The CDR3 nucleotides are TGTGCCAGCTCACCACCGATCAAGGGGGCTAGCTATGGCTACACCTTC. Residues: CASSPPIKGASYGYTF.

The V and J genes are TRBV6-5 and TRBJ1-3; TRBD1 might be the D (5 bases). Germline loops: CDR1 MNHEY, CDR2 SVGAGI. The CDR3 length is 13 residues. V was trimmed by 5 bases and J by 3 bases, leaving 8 bases between them. The CDR3 here is CASSRGDGNTIYF. The CDR3 bases are TGTGCCAGCAGTAGAGGGGATGGAAACACCATATATTTT.

This clonotype showed up many times. The V call is TRBV6-6, the J call TRBJ1-4; possibly TRBD1 for D (6 bases). V was pared by 6 bases and J by 3 bases, with 11 bases between. There are 14 residues in the CDR3. Germline V gene data show CDR1 as MNHNY and CDR2 as SVGAGI (reference sequence). The CDR3 sequence is CASSRGTANEKLFF. The CDR3 DNA reads TGTGCCAGCAGCAGGGGTACGGCTAATGAAAAACTGTTTTTT.

V gene TRBV4-2 combines with J gene TRBJ1-2, with D possibly matching TRBD1 (5 bases). This CDR3 has 15 residues. Germline CDR1 and CDR2: LGHNA and YNFKEQ. Trimming removed 4 bases at V and 2 bases at J, with 14 bases between. The CDR3: CASSPSAGRNYGYTF. CDR3 coding DNA: TGTGCCAGCAGCCCGAGTGCGGGGCGGAACTATGGCTACACCTTC.

The J gene is TRBJ2-1, the V gene TRBV19, with TRBD1 matching 9 bases. In germline, CDR1 is LNHDA, CDR2 SQIVND (reference sequence). Losses at the gene ends were 5 bases for V and 4 bases for J; bases not matched to a gene: 9. CDR3 size: 16 residues. The CDR3 loop reads CASSAVQGALYNEQFF. In nucleotides, the CDR3 is TGTGCCAGTAGTGCCGTACAGGGGGCGCTTTACAATGAGCAGTTCTTC.

This chain links TRBV20-1 with TRBJ1-1, with D hard to call. This CDR3 region has 11 residues. CDR1 is DFQATT and CDR2 is SNEGSKA in the germline V gene (reference sequence). Trimming removed 6 bases from V and 6 bases from J, with 11 bases in between. CDR3 region: CSASESAEAFF. DNA for the CDR3: TGCAGTGCAAGTGAGAGCGCTGAAGCTTTCTTT.

This clonotype was counted at least ten times. CDR3 nucleotides: TGTGCCAGCAGCAAAGCGGCAGATTCTCAAGAGTTCGAGCAGTACTTC. This sequence encodes CASSKAADSQEFEQYF. The V and J genes are TRBV21-1 and TRBJ2-7. TRBV21-1 is reported as a pseudogene. CDR3 length equals 16 residues.

This clonotype was seen at least ten times. The rearrangement joins TRBV27 to TRBJ2-3; D is unresolved. This CDR3 comprises 15 residues. Germline-derived CDR1 and CDR2 are MNHEY and SMNVEV (reference sequence). V was trimmed by 0 bases and J by 1 base, leaving 8 bases between them. DNA for the CDR3: TGTGCCAGCAGTTTATCGGATGGCCGCACAGATACGCAGTATTTT. Protein: CASSLSDGRTDTQYF.

This chain connects TRBV9 to TRBJ2-1, with D possibly being TRBD1 (5 bases). Germline lookup yields CDR1 SGDLS and CDR2 YYNGEE. Trimming left V 0 bases short and J 3 bases short, with 7 bases between. CDR3 length: 14 residues. The DNA for the CDR3 is TGTGCCAGCAGCGTAGGAAGGGGCTACAATGAGCAGTTCTTC. Its protein is CASSVGRGYNEQFF.

This clonotype was detected many times. V gene TRBV11-2 combines with J gene TRBJ2-1, with 8 nucleotides matching TRBD2. Losses at the gene ends were 2 bases for V and 5 bases for J; bases not matched to a gene: 11. Germline V CDR1 and CDR2: SGHAT, FQNNGV. This CDR3 comprises 17 residues. For the CDR3, the DNA is TGTGCCAGCAGCTTACGCCGCGCGGGAGGTATCCACAATGAGCAGTTCTTC. Its protein product is CASSLRRAGGIHNEQFF.

The chain carries TRBV18 and TRBJ2-5, with 10 bases identical to TRBD2. Germline lookup yields CDR1 KGHSH and CDR2 LQKENI. Trimming removed 4 bases from V and 5 bases from J; junction bases left unmatched: 13. This CDR3 has 17 residues. The chain's CDR3 is CASSRMRLAGARETQYF. The CDR3 DNA reads TGTGCCAGCTCACGAATGCGGCTAGCGGGAGCTCGGGAGACCCAGTACTTC.

The chain employs TRBV14 and TRBJ2-2, with D maybe TRBD2 (6 bases). Germline CDR1 is SGHDN and CDR2 is FVKESK. The CDR3 consists of 14 residues. V lost 1 base and J 7 bases, leaving 10 bases between the germline ends. The CDR3 loop is CASSQVLGGGELFF. The DNA of the CDR3 is TGTGCCAGCAGCCAAGTTCTCGGGGGCGGGGAGCTGTTTTTT.

There are a few counts of this clonotype. V and J are TRBV27 and TRBJ2-7, with D unclear. V gave up 2 bases and J gave up 0 bases, with 17 bases separating them. Germline V gene data show CDR1 as MNHEY and CDR2 as SMNVEV (reference sequence). This CDR3 has 17 amino acids. Here the CDR3 reads CASSLRATQLSSYEQYF. As DNA, the CDR3 is TGTGCCAGCAGTTTACGGGCGACGCAGCTTAGCTCCTACGAGCAGTACTTC.

This clonotype was counted a few times. The V and J genes are TRBV5-1 and TRBJ2-4; 12 positions match TRBD2. The CDR3 has 16 amino acids. The germline CDR1 and CDR2 sequences are SGHRS and YFSETQ. V lost 0 bases to trimming and J lost 7 bases; unmatched junction nucleotides: 5. CDR3 amino acids: CASSLEPSGRGNIQYF. Here the CDR3 DNA reads TGCGCCAGCAGCTTGGAGCCTAGCGGGAGGGGGAACATTCAGTACTTC. Variable domain in full (rest from reference TRBV5-1 and TRBJ2-4): KAGVTQTPRYLIKTRGQQVTLSCSPISGHRSVSWYQQTPGQGLQFLFEYFSETQRNKGNFPGRFSGRQFSNSRSEMNVSTLELGDSALYLCASSLEPSGRGNIQYFGAGTRLSVL.

V and J are TRBV20-1 and TRBJ1-1; 7 bases align to TRBD1. This CDR3 region has 14 residues. V shed 5 bases and J 2 bases; nucleotides not matched to a gene: 8. The germline gives CDR1 DFQATT, CDR2 SNEGSKA (reference sequence). The CDR3 loop is CSAPTYRGNTEAFF. CDR3 DNA sequence: TGCAGTGCTCCCACCTACAGGGGAAACACTGAAGCTTTCTTT.

This clonotype was detected ten times or more. The genes are TRBV27 and TRBJ1-1; D remains ambiguous. Germline V CDR1 and CDR2: MNHEY, SMNVEV (reference sequence). The V gene lost 6 bases and the J gene lost 1 base, with 6 bases spanning the gap. CDR3 length equals 12 residues. The CDR3 bases are TGTGCCAGCAGCAGGCCGAACACTGAAGCTTTCTTT. Translation: CASSRPNTEAFF.